This T cell receptor beta chain came from a study of T cell repertoires in cytomegalovirus infection. Study-level background: Indicated by public TCR beta signatures were CMV infection and matching HLA type. General study findings and limits: Identification of carriers of CMV plus the relevant HLA was achieved through cumulative public TCR beta family frequency.

This clonotype was picked up many times. Its specificity is not known. The CDR3 is 15 residues long. Trimming cost V 5 bases and J 1 base; bases outside gene matches: 4. TCRdb passed the reads through MiXCR, listing each CDR3 protein once. Of more than 200,000 distinct CDR3 sequences listed, approximately 9.2% are singletons. Specimen: PBMCs. The chain couples TRBV12-3 or TRBV12-4 to TRBJ1-1, with 10 bases that match TRBD1. This receptor was identified in a human donor in good health (CMV status not recorded). Some clones in this sample may be carry-over from other donors' samples. For the CDR3, the DNA is TGTGCCAGCAGTCCCGGACAGGGGGGGAACACTGAAGCTTTCTTT. This sequence encodes CASSPGQGGNTEAFF.